The clone carrying this T cell receptor (beta chain) has just a few counts. This entry comes from a study of blood T cell repertoires in COVID-19. As for the study in general: Material from acute and convalescent COVID-19 was sourced from the United States, Italy and Spain. PBMCs, B-cell-depleted T cells, or T cells were the source of the cDNA or gDNA that made up the material.

Original data processing: Reference gene primers were amplified, and this amplification served to estimate nucleated cell counts. The method was immunoSEQ multiplex PCR; TCRdb's version includes in-frame clones alone and lacks a portion of them. That table supplies the V and J calls and clone size; D and trimming were determined from the DNA. The sample consists of about 68,000 clones, less than 90% of them appearing once. V shed 0 bases and J shed 1 base, with 13 bases lying between them. The CDR3 contains 16 residues. The germline V gene has CDR1 SGDLS and CDR2 YYNGEE. This chain connects TRBV9 to TRBJ1-2; the D gene is possibly TRBD1 (6 bases). Sample: peripheral blood. The TCR comes from a man aged 50 to 60 with active COVID-19. The CDR3 region has the DNA TGTGCCAGCAGCGTAGCTTTACAGGGAGATAACTATGGCTACACCTTC. Protein sequence: CASSVALQGDNYGYTF.